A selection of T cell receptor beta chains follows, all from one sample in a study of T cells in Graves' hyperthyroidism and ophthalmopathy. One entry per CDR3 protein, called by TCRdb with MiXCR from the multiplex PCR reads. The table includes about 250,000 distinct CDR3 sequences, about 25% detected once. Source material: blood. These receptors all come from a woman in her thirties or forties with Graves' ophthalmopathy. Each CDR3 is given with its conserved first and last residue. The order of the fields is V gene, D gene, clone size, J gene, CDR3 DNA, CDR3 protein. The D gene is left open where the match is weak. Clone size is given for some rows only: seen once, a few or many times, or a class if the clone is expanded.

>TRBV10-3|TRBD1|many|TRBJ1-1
TGTGCCATCAGTGAGTCTCCGGGACAGCCTTCGAACACTGAAGCTTTCTTT
CAISESPGQPSNTEAFF
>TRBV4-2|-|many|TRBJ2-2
TGTGCCAGCAGCCACTCCCGGGAGCTGTTTTTT
CASSHSRELFF
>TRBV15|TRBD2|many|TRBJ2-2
TGTGCCACCAACGTAGCGGGACCCGGGGAGCTGTTTTTT
CATNVAGPGELFF
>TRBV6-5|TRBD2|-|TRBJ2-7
TGTGCCAGCAGTTACTCGGGCGGGGGGGACTACGAGCAGTACTTC
CASSYSGGGDYEQYF
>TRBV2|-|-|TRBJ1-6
TGTGCTCGGGGGGACAACCATAATTCACCCCTCCACTTT
CARGDNHNSPLHF
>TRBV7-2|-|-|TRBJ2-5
TGTGCCAGCAGTATGGGGTTATCTGGGGGGGAGACCCAGTACTTC
CASSMGLSGGETQYF
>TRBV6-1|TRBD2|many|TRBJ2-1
TGTGCCAGCAGGCCCGTAGCGGGAGGGCAAGGAGAGCAGTTCTTC
CASRPVAGGQGEQFF
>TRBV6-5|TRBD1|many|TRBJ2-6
TGTGCCAGCAGTACGGACAGGGCTGGGGCCAACGTCCTGACTTTC
CASSTDRAGANVLTF
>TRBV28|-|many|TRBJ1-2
TGTGCCAGCAGTCTCACAAATAACTATGGCTACACCTTC
CASSLTNNYGYTF
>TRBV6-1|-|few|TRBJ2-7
TGTGCCAGCTTGGGGAGAGACTACGAGCAGTACTTC
CASLGRDYEQYF
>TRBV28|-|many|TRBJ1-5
TGTGCCAGCAGCCCAGGGGCACGCCAGCCCCAGCATTTT
CASSPGARQPQHF
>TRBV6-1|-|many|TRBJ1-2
TGTGCCAGCAGTGCCAGGACGCTCTATGGCTACACCTTC
CASSARTLYGYTF
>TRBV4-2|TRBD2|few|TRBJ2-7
TGTGCCAGCAGCCCCGGGACTAGCGGGATTTATGGATCGGAGCGGTACTTC
CASSPGTSGIYGSERYF
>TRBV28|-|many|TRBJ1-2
TGTGCCAGCAGCCCGCCTGATATCCCCAACTATGGCTACACCTTC
CASSPPDIPNYGYTF
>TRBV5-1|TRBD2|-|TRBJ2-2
TGCGCCAGCGCCGCCAGCGGGATGAACACCGGGGAGCTGTTTTTT
CASAASGMNTGELFF
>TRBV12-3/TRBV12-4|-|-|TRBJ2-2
TGTGCCAGCACTCGTGGAGGGGGAGGCACCGGGGAGCTGTTTTTT
CASTRGGGGTGELFF
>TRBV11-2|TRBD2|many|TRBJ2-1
TGTGCCAGCAGCGTCGACATAGCGGGGGCGGAGCAGTTCTTC
CASSVDIAGAEQFF
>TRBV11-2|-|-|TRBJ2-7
TGTGCCAGCAGTTTGTCTACTGGCGATTCCTACGAGCAGTACTTC
CASSLSTGDSYEQYF
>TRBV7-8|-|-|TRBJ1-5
TGTGCCAGCAGCTTAGGCACAACAGTCAATCAGCCCCAGCATTTT
CASSLGTTVNQPQHF
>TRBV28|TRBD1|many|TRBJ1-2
TGTGCCAGCAGCACAGGGGGCGCGGGGTATGGCTACACCTTC
CASSTGGAGYGYTF
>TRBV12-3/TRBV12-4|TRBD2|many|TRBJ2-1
TGTGCCAGCAGTTTTCCATGGACTAGCGACAATGAGCAGTTCTTC
CASSFPWTSDNEQFF
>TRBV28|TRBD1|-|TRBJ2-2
TGTGCCAGCAAAGGGACAGAGGACACCGGGGAGCTGTTTTTT
CASKGTEDTGELFF
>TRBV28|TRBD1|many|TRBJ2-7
TGTGCCAGCAGCATCAGAACAGGGGCCGCGAGCAGACAATACGAGCAGTACTTC
CASSIRTGAASRQYEQYF